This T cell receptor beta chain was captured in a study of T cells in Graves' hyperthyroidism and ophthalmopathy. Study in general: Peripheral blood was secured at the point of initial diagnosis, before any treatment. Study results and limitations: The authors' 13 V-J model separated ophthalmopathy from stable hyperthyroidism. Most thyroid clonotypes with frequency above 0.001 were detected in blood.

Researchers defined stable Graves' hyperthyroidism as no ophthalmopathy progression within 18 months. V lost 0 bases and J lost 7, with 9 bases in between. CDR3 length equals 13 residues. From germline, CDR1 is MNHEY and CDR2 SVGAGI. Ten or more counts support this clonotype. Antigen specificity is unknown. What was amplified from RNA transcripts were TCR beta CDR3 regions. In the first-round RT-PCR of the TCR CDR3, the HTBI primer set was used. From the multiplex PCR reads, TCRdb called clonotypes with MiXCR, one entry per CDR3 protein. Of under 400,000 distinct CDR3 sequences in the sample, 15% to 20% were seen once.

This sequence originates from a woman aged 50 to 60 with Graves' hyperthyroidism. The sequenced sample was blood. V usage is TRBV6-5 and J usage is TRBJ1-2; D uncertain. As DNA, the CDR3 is TGTGCCAGCAGTTACTCAAGGGAGGCTGGCTACACCTTC. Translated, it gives CASSYSREAGYTF.